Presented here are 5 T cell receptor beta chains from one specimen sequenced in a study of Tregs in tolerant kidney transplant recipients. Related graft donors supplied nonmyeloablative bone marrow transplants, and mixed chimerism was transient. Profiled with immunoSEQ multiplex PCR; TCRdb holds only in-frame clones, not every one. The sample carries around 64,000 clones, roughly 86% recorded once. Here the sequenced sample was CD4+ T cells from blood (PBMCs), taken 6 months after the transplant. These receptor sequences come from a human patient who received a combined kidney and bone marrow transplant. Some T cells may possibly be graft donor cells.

The CDR3: CASSRTKTDISSYNSPLHF. The CDR3 coding sequence is TGCGCCAGCAGCCGAACAAAAACGGACATCAGCTCCTATAATTCACCCCTCCACTTT. This chain uses TRBV4-1 with TRBJ1-6; D is possibly TRBD1 (5 bases). Germline CDR1 is MGHRA and CDR2 is YSYEKL. The CDR3 is 19 residues long. The V end lost 4 bases, the J end lost 0 bases, and 19 bases lay between the germline ends.

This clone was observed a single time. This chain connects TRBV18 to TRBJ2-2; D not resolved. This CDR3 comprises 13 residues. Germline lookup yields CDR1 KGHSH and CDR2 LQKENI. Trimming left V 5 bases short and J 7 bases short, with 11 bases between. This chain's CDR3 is CASSSVVFGELFF. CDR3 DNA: TGTGCCAGCTCATCCGTAGTGTTCGGGGAGCTGTTTTTT.

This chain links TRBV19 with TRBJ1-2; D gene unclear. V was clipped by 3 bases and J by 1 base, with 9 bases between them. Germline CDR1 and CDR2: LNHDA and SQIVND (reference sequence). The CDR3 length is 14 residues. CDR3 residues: CASSILTDNYGYTF. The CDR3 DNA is TGTGCCAGTAGTATCCTTACAGATAACTATGGCTACACCTTC.

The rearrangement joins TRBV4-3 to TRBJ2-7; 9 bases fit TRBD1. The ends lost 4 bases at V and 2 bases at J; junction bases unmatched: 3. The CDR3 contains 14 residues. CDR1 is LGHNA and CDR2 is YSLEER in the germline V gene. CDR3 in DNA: TGCGCCAGCAGCCCCCGGACAGGGGCCTACGAGCAGTACTTC. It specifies CASSPRTGAYEQYF.

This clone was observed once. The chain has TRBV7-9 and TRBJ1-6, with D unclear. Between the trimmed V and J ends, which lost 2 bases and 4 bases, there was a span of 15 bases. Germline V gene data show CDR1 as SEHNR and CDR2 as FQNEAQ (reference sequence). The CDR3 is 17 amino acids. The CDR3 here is CASSLLEGNGYNSPLHF. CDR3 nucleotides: TGTGCCAGCAGCTTACTTGAGGGAAACGGGTATAATTCACCCCTCCACTTT.